What follows is one T cell receptor (beta chain) and its context. The data stem from a study of blood T cell repertoires in COVID-19. Overall study: The cDNA or gDNA used as material had been derived from T cells, B-cell-depleted T cells, or PBMCs.

This CDR3 is 15 amino acids long. Germline V lookup: CDR1 SNHLY, CDR2 FYNNEI. V lost 4 bases and J 3 bases, leaving 15 bases between the germline ends. As originally analysed: Reference gene primer amplification yielded estimated nucleated cell counts. Here immunoSEQ multiplex PCR was the method, and the copy in TCRdb shows in-frame clones only, minus some. D and trimming come from the DNA, and the V and J calls and clone size come from that table. Of approximately 190,000 clones listed, just under 85% are singletons. The origin of this receptor is a human donor with acute or convalescent COVID-19. The donor label of this sample is uncertain. Sequenced: peripheral blood. This chain links TRBV2 with TRBJ1-2; D is perhaps TRBD1 (6 bases). CDR3 residues: CASSATSGTHYGYTF. The CDR3 DNA follows: TGTGCCAGCAGTGCCACCTCCGGGACACACTATGGCTACACCTTC.